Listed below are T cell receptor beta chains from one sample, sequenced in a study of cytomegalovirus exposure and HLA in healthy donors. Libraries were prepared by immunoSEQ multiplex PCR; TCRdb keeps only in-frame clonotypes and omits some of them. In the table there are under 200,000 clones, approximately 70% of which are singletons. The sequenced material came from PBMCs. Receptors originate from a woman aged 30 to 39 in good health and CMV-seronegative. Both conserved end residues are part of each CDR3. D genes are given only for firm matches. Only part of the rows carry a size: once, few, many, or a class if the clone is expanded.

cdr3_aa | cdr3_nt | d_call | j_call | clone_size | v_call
CASSGTGVYEQYF | TGTGCCAGCAGTGGGACAGGGGTCTACGAGCAGTACTTC | TRBD1 | TRBJ2-7 | . | TRBV6-1
CASSLSRTENEKLFF | TGTGCCAGCAGCTTAAGTAGGACAGAAAATGAAAAACTGTTTTTT | . | TRBJ1-4 | . | TRBV7-9
CASSLLTGTNTGELFF | TGTGCCAGCAGCCTCCTGACAGGGACGAACACCGGGGAGCTGTTTTTT | TRBD1 | TRBJ2-2 | . | TRBV7-8
CASSEVLSSRPFF | TGTGCCAGCAGTGAAGTGTTGTCTAGCCGACCGTTTTTT | . | TRBJ1-4 | . | TRBV6-5
CASSVGQGHYEQYF | TGTGCCAGCAGCGTAGGACAGGGGCACTACGAGCAGTACTTC | TRBD1 | TRBJ2-7 | . | TRBV9
CASSPTGYEQFF | TGTGCCAGCAGCCCAACAGGGTATGAGCAGTTCTTC | . | TRBJ2-1 | . | TRBV7-8
CASSITVYRGLQNTEAFF | TGTGCCAGTAGTATCACGGTATACAGGGGACTCCAGAACACTGAAGCTTTCTTT | TRBD1 | TRBJ1-1 | medium-sized | TRBV19
CATTGLGTDTQYF | TGTGCCACCACAGGGTTGGGTACAGATACGCAGTATTTT | . | TRBJ2-3 | few | TRBV5-5
CASSQQGATKNIQYF | TGTGCCAGCAGCCAGCAGGGGGCGACCAAAAACATTCAGTACTTC | TRBD1 | TRBJ2-4 | few | TRBV14
CASSSRTGTNQPQHF | TGTGCCAGCAGTTCCCGGACAGGAACCAATCAGCCCCAGCATTTT | TRBD1 | TRBJ1-5 | once | TRBV27
CASSLDRVNYGYTF | TGTGCCAGCAGCCTGGACAGGGTTAACTATGGCTACACCTTC | TRBD1 | TRBJ1-2 | . | TRBV7-9
CASTRVVGGELFF | TGTGCCAGCACCCGGGTGGTAGGCGGGGAGCTGTTTTTT | . | TRBJ2-2 | few | TRBV9
CASSVGLAGGNEQFF | TGTGCCAGCAGCGTAGGGCTAGCGGGGGGCAATGAGCAGTTCTTC | TRBD2 | TRBJ2-1 | . | TRBV9
CASSLTRIADEQFF | TGTGCCAGCAGCTTAACCCGGATAGCTGATGAGCAGTTCTTC | . | TRBJ2-1 | . | TRBV11-2
CASSPRGETQYF | TGCGCCAGCAGCCCCCGGGGAGAGACCCAGTACTTC | . | TRBJ2-5 | . | TRBV5-1
CASSVQGMDTEAFF | TGTGCCAGCAGCGTCCAGGGTATGGACACTGAAGCTTTCTTT | . | TRBJ1-1 | . | TRBV9
CASSSSTGYNEQFF | TGCGCCAGCAGCTCATCAACTGGTTACAATGAGCAGTTCTTC | . | TRBJ2-1 | . | TRBV5-1
CASSYSTGGVTGELFF | TGTGCCAGCAGTTACTCGACAGGGGGCGTAACCGGGGAGCTGTTTTTT | TRBD1 | TRBJ2-2 | once | TRBV6-6
CASSKDRTIFYEQYF | TGTGCCAGCAGCAAGGACAGGACTATATTCTACGAGCAGTACTTC | . | TRBJ2-7 | once | TRBV7-2
CASSRALGTDTQYF | TGTGCCAGCAGCCGCGCATTGGGCACAGATACGCAGTATTTT | . | TRBJ2-3 | . | TRBV6-5
CASSYSGQGAYEQYF | TGTGCCAGCAGTTACTCGGGACAGGGGGCGTACGAGCAGTACTTC | TRBD1 | TRBJ2-7 | . | TRBV6-5
CASSPVDSPRNTIYF | TGTGCCAGCTCACCCGTGGACAGTCCCAGAAACACCATATATTTT | . | TRBJ1-3 | . | TRBV18
CASRAAGSYEQYF | TGCGCCAGCAGAGCGGCCGGTTCCTACGAGCAGTACTTC | . | TRBJ2-7 | . | TRBV4-1
CASSRDSGLDGYTF | TGCGCCAGCAGCAGGGATAGCGGACTCGATGGCTACACCTTC | . | TRBJ1-2 | . | TRBV5-1
CASSSRPGLSYEQYF | TGTGCCAGCAGTTCCCGCCCAGGCCTCTCCTACGAGCAGTACTTC | . | TRBJ2-7 | . | TRBV6-5
CASSVGGRGYTEAFF | TGTGCCAGCAGCGTAGGTGGCAGGGGGTACACTGAAGCTTTCTTT | TRBD1 | TRBJ1-1 | . | TRBV9
CASRSGQGGNQPQHF | TGTGCCAGCAGGTCCGGACAGGGTGGCAATCAGCCCCAGCATTTT | TRBD1 | TRBJ1-5 | few | TRBV7-2
CASSLTRASTDTQYF | TGTGCCAGCAGCTTAACTAGGGCGAGCACAGATACGCAGTATTTT | . | TRBJ2-3 | . | TRBV13
CSGTGFYGYTF | TGCAGCGGGACAGGCTTCTATGGCTACACCTTC | TRBD1 | TRBJ1-2 | . | TRBV29-1
CASSEALRGLEDGYTF | TGTGCCAGCAGTGAAGCGCTTAGGGGGCTGGAGGATGGCTACACCTTC | TRBD1 | TRBJ1-2 | . | TRBV2
CASSLVGQGTTRNTGELFF | TGTGCCAGCAGCTTAGTGGGACAGGGGACAACGCGGAACACCGGGGAGCTGTTTTTT | TRBD1 | TRBJ2-2 | . | TRBV7-9
CASSQGLSTSYNEQFF | TGCGCCAGCAGCCAAGGACTTTCGACCTCCTACAATGAGCAGTTCTTC | . | TRBJ2-1 | once | TRBV4-3
CASMGTSGTTQQFF | TGCGCCAGCATGGGGACTAGCGGGACTACTCAGCAGTTCTTC | TRBD2 | TRBJ2-1 | . | TRBV5-1
CASSPDRSRNTIYF | TGCGCCAGCAGCCCAGACAGGTCTAGAAACACCATATATTTT | . | TRBJ1-3 | . | TRBV5-1
CASSIILAGATDTQYF | TGCGCCAGCAGCATTATACTAGCGGGGGCCACAGATACGCAGTATTTT | TRBD2 | TRBJ2-3 | . | TRBV10-1
CASSRWQDNQPQHF | TGTGCCAGTAGTAGGTGGCAAGACAATCAGCCCCAGCATTTT | . | TRBJ1-5 | . | TRBV19
CASSETSGLGTQYF | TGTGCCAGCAGCGAGACTAGCGGGCTTGGTACGCAGTATTTT | TRBD2 | TRBJ2-3 | . | TRBV6-1
CAFRGSSSYEQYF | TGTGCCTTCAGGGGTTCTAGCTCCTACGAGCAGTACTTC | . | TRBJ2-7 | . | TRBV30
CASSSTRQGSGANVLTF | TGTGCCAGCAGCTCCACGCGGCAGGGGTCTGGGGCCAACGTCCTGACTTTC | . | TRBJ2-6 | . | TRBV11-3
CASSPSGGGGRYTGELFF | TGTGCCAGCAGCCCCTCCGGCGGAGGGGGCCGTTACACCGGGGAGCTGTTTTTT | . | TRBJ2-2 | . | TRBV5-4
CASSAGLAGGYEQYF | TGTGCCAGCAGTGCCGGCCTAGCGGGAGGCTACGAGCAGTACTTC | TRBD2 | TRBJ2-7 | few | TRBV6-1
CASSEAWGGDGYTF | TGTGCCAGCAGTGAAGCCTGGGGAGGCGATGGCTACACCTTC | . | TRBJ1-2 | . | TRBV2
CASRETGSAGAEAFF | TGTGCCAGCAGAGAGACAGGGTCGGCGGGCGCTGAAGCTTTCTTT | TRBD1 | TRBJ1-1 | . | TRBV7-8
CASRTPVLARNEKLFF | TGTGCCAGCAGAACCCCGGTCCTCGCCCGGAATGAAAAACTGTTTTTT | . | TRBJ1-4 | . | TRBV28
CASSYWGEPNYGYTF | TGTGCCAGCAGTTACTGGGGAGAACCTAACTATGGCTACACCTTC | . | TRBJ1-2 | few | TRBV6-5
CASTEEASGYYEQYF | TGTGCCAGCACCGAGGAGGCTAGCGGCTATTACGAGCAGTACTTC | TRBD2 | TRBJ2-7 | . | TRBV2